The clone carrying this T cell receptor beta chain was counted ten times or more. This sample is drawn from a study of human T cells and chemical hapten exposure. V lost 6 bases, J lost 0 bases, and 8 bases lay in between. The CDR3 runs to 13 residues. The germline V gene has CDR1 WSHSY and CDR2 SAAADI. Time point indicated: patch test 2, 6 weeks after DPC sensitization. Treatment denoted: therapeutic diphenylcyclopropenone sensitization with weekly scalp DPC. From the RACE reads, TCRdb called clonotypes with MiXCR, one entry per CDR3 protein. The sample contains roughly 54,000 distinct CDR3 sequences, 9.9% of which appear only once.

The sequencing used whole blood, collected in connection with sensitization to the hapten diphenylcyclopropenone (DPC). The source of this sequence is a woman aged 45-65 years with alopecia areata. Some clones in this sample may be carry-over from other donors' samples. V gene TRBV10-2 combines with J gene TRBJ1-1; D ambiguous. The CDR3 loop is CASSDWLNTEAFF. The CDR3 nucleotides are TGCGCCAGCAGCGACTGGTTGAACACTGAAGCTTTCTTT.